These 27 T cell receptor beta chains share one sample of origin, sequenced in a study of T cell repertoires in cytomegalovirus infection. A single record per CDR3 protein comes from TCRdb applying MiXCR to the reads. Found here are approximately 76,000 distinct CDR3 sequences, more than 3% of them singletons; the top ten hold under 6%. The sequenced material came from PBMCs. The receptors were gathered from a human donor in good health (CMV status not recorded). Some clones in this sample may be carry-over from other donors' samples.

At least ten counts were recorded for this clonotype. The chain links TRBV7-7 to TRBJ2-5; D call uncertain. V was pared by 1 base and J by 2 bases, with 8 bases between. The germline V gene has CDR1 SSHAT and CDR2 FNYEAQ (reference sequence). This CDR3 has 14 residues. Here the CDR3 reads CASSLGPLQETQYF. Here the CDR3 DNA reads TGTGCCAGCAGCTTAGGCCCCCTTCAAGAGACCCAGTACTTC. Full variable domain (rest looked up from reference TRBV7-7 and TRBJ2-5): GAGVSQSPRYKVTKRGQDVTLRCDPISSHATLYWYQQALGQGPEFLTYFNYEAQPDKSGLPSDRFSAERPEGSISTLTIQRTEQRDSAMYRCASSLGPLQETQYFGPGTRLLVL.

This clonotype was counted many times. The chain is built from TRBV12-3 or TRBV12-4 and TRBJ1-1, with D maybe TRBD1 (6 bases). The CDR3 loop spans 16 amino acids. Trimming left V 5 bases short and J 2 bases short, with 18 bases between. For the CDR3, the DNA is TGTGCCAGCAGTCGATTAGGGACAAGGGCCAACACTGAAGCTTTCTTT. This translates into CASSRLGTRANTEAFF.

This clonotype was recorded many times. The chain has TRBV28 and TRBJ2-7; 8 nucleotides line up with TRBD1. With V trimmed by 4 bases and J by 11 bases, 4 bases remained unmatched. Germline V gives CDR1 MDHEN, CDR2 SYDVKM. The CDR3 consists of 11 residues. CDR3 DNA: TGTGCCAGCAGTTCCCGGGACAGGAAGTACTTC. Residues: CASSSRDRKYF.

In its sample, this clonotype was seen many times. CDR3 nucleotides: TGCGCCAGCAGCCAAGAGCCCTCCTGGACAGGGGGCGAGCAGTACTTC. Translating gives CASSQEPSWTGGEQYF. This chain links TRBV4-3 with TRBJ2-7; 10 bases line up with TRBD1. The V segment lost 0 bases and the J segment 6 bases; nucleotides outside the gene matches: 8. Germline-derived CDR1 and CDR2 are LGHNA and YSLEER. There are 16 residues in the CDR3.

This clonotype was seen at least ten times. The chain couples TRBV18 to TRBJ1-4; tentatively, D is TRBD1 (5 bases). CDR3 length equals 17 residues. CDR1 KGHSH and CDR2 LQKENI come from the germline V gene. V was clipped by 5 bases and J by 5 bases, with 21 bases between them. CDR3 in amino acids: CASSSQGTGLENEKLFF. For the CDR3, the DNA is TGTGCCAGCTCATCCCAGGGTACGGGACTGGAGAATGAAAAACTGTTTTTT.

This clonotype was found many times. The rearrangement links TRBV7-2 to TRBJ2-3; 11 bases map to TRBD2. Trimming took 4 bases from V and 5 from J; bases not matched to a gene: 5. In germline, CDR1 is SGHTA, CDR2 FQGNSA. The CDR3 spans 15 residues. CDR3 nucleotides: TGTGCCAGCAGCTGGCGACTAGCGGGGAAAGATACGCAGTATTTT. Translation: CASSWRLAGKDTQYF.

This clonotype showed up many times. CDR3 loop: CASRGQGRSEAFF. CDR3 nucleotide sequence: TGTGCCAGCAGGGGACAGGGGCGGTCTGAAGCTTTCTTT. The V call is TRBV28, the J call TRBJ1-1, with 10 bases fitting TRBD1. V gave up 6 bases and J gave up 6 bases; unmatched junction bases: 4. The length of the CDR3 is 13 residues. Germline CDR1 reads MDHEN; CDR2 reads SYDVKM.

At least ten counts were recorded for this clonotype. The CDR3 spells CASRLSLNTEAFF. The CDR3 nucleotides are TGTGCCAGCAGACTTTCCTTGAACACTGAAGCTTTCTTT. The chain joins TRBV19 to TRBJ1-1; unclear D gene. V was pared by 9 bases and J by 0 bases, with 11 bases between. This CDR3 has 13 amino acids. CDR1 and CDR2 from the germline V gene are LNHDA and SQIVND (reference sequence). The full variable domain, rest sourced from reference TRBV19 and TRBJ1-1, is DGGITQSPKYLFRKEGQNVTLSCEQNLNHDAMYWYRQDPGQGLRLIYYSQIVNDFQKGDIAEGYSVSREKKESFPLTVTSAQKNPTAFYLCASRLSLNTEAFFGQGTRLTVV.

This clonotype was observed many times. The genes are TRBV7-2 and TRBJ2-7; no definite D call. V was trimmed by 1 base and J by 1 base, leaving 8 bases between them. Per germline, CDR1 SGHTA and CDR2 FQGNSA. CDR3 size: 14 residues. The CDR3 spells CASSLEVKSYEQYF. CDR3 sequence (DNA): TGTGCCAGCAGCTTAGAAGTCAAGTCCTACGAGCAGTACTTC.

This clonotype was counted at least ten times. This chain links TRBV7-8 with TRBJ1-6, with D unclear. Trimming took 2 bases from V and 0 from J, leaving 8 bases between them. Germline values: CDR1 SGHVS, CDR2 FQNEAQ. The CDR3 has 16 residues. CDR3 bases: TGTGCCAGCAGCTTATTCACTAGCTCCTATAATTCACCCCTCCACTTT. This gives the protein CASSLFTSSYNSPLHF.

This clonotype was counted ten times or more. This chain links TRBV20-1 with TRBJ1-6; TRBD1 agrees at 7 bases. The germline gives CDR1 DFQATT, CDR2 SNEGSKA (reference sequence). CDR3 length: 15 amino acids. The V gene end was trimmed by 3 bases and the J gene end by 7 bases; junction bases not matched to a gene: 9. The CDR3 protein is CSASRGYNGNSPLHF. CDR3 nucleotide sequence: TGCAGTGCTAGCAGGGGGTACAATGGGAATTCACCCCTCCACTTT.

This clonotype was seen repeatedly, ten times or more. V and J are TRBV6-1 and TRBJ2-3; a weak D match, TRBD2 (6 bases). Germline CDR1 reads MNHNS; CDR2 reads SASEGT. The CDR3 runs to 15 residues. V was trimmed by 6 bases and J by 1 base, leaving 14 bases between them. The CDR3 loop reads CASRGISGGTDTQYF. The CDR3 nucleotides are TGTGCCAGCAGGGGGATTAGCGGAGGCACAGATACGCAGTATTTT.

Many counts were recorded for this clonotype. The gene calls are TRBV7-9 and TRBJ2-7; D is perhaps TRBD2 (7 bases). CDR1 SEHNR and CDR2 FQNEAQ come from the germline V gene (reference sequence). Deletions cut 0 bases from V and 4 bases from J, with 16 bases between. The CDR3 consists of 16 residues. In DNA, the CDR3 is TGTGCCAGCAGCTTAGCGTCCGGGGGGCTGAGATACGAGCAGTACTTC. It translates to CASSLASGGLRYEQYF. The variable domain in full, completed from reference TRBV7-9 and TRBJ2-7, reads DTGVSQNPRHKITKRGQNVTFRCDPISEHNRLYWYRQTLGQGPEFLTYFQNEAQLEKSRLLSDRFSAERPKGSFSTLEIQRTEQGDSAMYLCASSLASGGLRYEQYFGPGTRLTVT.

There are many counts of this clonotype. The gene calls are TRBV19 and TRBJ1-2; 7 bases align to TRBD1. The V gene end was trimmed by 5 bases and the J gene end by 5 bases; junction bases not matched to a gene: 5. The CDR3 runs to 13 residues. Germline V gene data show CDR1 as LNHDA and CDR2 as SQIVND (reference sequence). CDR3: CASSPGTDYGYTF. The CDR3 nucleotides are TGTGCCAGTAGTCCCGGGACAGATTATGGCTACACCTTC.

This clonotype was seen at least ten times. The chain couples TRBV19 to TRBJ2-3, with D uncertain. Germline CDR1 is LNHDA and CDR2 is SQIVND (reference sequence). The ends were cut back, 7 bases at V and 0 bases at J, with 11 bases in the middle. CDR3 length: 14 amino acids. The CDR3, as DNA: TGTGCCAGTACCCTAGGCAGAAGCACAGATACGCAGTATTTT. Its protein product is CASTLGRSTDTQYF.

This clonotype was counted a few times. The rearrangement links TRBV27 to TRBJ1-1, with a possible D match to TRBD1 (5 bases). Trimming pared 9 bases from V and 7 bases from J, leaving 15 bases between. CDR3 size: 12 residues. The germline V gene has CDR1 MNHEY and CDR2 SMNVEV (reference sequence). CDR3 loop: CASMTDWGEAFF. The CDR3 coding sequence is TGTGCCAGTATGACAGATTGGGGTGAAGCTTTCTTT.

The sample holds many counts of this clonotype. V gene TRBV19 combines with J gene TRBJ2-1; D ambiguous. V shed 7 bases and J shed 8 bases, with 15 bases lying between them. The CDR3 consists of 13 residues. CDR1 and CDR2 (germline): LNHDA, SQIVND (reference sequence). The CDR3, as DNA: TGTGCCAGTACCCAAGGACCAGGCCATGAGCAGTTCTTC. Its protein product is CASTQGPGHEQFF.

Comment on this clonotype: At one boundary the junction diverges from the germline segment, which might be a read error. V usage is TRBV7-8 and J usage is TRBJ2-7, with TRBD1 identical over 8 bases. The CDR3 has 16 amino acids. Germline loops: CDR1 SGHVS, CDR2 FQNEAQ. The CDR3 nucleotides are TGTGCCGGCAGTTTAGCAGGTACAGGGGGGTGGAACGAGCAGTACTTC. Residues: CAGSLAGTGGWNEQYF.

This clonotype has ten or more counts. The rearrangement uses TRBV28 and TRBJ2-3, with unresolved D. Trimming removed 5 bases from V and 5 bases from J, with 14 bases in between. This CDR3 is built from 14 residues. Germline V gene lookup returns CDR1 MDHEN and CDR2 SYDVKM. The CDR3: CASSPTRPEDTQYF. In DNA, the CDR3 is TGTGCCAGCAGTCCAACCCGTCCTGAAGATACGCAGTATTTT. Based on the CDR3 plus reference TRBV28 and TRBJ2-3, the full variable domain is DVKVTQSSRYLVKRTGEKVFLECVQDMDHENMFWYRQDPGLGLRLIYFSYDVKMKEKGDIPEGYSVSREKKERFSLILESASTNQTSMYLCASSPTRPEDTQYFGPGTRLTVL.

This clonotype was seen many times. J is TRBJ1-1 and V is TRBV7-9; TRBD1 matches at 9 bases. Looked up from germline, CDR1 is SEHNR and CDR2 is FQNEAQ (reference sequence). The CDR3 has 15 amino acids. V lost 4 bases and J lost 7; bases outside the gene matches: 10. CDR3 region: CASSSLTGGLSEAFF. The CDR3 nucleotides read TGTGCCAGCAGCTCTTTGACAGGGGGACTAAGTGAAGCTTTCTTT. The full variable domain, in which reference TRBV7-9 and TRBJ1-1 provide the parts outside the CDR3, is DTGVSQNPRHKITKRGQNVTFRCDPISEHNRLYWYRQTLGQGPEFLTYFQNEAQLEKSRLLSDRFSAERPKGSFSTLEIQRTEQGDSAMYLCASSSLTGGLSEAFFGQGTRLTVV.

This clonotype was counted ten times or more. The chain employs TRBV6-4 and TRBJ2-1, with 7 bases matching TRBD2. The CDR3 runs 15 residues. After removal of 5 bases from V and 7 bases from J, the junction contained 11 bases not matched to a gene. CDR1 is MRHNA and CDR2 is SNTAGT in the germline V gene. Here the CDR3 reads CASSRLLSGYNEQFF. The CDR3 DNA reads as TGTGCCAGCAGTCGACTACTTAGCGGGTATAATGAGCAGTTCTTC.

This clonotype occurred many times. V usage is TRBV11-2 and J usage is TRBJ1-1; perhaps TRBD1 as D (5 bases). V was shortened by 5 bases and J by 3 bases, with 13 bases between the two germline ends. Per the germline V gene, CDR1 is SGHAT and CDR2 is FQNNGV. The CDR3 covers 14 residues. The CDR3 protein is CASSPNNRYTEAFF. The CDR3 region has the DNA TGTGCCAGCAGCCCAAATAACAGGTACACTGAAGCTTTCTTT.

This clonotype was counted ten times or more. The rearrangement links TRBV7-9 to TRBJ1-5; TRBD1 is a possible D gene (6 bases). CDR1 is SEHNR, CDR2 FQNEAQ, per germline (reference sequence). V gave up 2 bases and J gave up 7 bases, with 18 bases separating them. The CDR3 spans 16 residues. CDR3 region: CASSLTSGRGDQPQHF. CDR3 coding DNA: TGTGCCAGCAGCTTAACATCAGGGAGGGGGGACCAGCCCCAGCATTTT.

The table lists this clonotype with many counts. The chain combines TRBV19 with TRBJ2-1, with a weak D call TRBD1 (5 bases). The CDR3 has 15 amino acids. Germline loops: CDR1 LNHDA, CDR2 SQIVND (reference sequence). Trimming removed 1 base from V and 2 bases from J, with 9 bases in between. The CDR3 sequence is CASSIGRAPYNEQFF. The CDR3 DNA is TGTGCCAGTAGTATAGGCAGGGCCCCCTACAATGAGCAGTTCTTC.

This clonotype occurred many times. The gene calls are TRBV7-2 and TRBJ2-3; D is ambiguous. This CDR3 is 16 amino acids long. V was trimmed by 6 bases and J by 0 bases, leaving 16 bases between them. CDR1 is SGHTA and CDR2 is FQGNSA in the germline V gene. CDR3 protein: CASRPVDQKSTDTQYF. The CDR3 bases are TGTGCCAGCAGACCAGTCGACCAGAAGAGCACAGATACGCAGTATTTT.

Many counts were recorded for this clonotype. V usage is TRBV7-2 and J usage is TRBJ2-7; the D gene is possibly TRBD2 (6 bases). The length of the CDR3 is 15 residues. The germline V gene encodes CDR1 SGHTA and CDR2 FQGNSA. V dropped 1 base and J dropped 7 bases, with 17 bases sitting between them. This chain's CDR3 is CASSLDVVYRGEQYF. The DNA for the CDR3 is TGTGCCAGCAGCTTAGACGTAGTTTATCGGGGGGAGCAGTACTTC.

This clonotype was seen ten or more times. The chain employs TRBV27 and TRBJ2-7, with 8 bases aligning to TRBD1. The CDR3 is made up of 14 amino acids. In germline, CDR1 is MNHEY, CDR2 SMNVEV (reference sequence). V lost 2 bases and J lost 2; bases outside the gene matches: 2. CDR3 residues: CASSLAQGAYEQYF. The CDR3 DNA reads TGTGCCAGCAGTTTAGCACAGGGGGCCTACGAGCAGTACTTC.